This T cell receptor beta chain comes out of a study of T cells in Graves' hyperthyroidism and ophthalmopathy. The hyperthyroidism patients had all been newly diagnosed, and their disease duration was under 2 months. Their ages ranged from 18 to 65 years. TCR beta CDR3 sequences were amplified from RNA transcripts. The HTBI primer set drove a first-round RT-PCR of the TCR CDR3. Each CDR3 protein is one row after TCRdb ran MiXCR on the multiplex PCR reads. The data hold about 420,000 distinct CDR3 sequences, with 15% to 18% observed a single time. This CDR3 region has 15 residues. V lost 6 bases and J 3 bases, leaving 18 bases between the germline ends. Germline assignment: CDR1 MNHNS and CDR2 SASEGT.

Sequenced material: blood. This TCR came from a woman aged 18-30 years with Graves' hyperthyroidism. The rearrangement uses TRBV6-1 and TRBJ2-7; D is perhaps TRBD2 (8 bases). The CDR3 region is CASSRGGAGGYEQYF. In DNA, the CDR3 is TGTGCCAGCAGCCGGGGGGGGGCAGGGGGCTACGAGCAGTACTTC.